The T cell receptor beta chain described here comes from a study of memory CD4+ T cells and cytomegalovirus serostatus. Study-wide results and limits: CMV serostatus prediction reached median AUC roughly 0.95, or 0.91 with US-trained model. 67 of 164 known CMV-associated TCRbeta sequences appeared in CD4+ memory.

The CDR3 is made up of 17 amino acids. V lost 0 bases and J lost 4; bases outside the gene matches: 10. In germline, CDR1 is LGHNA, CDR2 YNFKEQ. The sort gate was single viable CD3+CD4+CD8-CD45RO+ cells for memory CD4+ T cells. Donors' CMV status reflects serum IgG against pp150, pp28, p38, p52. Comments on this clone: What it binds is not known.

Generated by immunoSEQ multiplex PCR, the TCRdb table keeps only in-frame clones and is missing some. Of fewer than 40,000 clones in the sample, roughly 85% were seen once. The clonotype originates from an adult in good health and CMV-seropositive. This rearrangement joins TRBV4-2 to TRBJ2-3; 7 bases are a match to TRBD2. Sample: memory CD4+ T cells from blood. The CDR3 spells CASSQEGAASGADTQYF. The CDR3 region has the DNA TGTGCCAGCAGCCAAGAAGGGGCGGCTAGCGGAGCAGATACGCAGTATTTT.